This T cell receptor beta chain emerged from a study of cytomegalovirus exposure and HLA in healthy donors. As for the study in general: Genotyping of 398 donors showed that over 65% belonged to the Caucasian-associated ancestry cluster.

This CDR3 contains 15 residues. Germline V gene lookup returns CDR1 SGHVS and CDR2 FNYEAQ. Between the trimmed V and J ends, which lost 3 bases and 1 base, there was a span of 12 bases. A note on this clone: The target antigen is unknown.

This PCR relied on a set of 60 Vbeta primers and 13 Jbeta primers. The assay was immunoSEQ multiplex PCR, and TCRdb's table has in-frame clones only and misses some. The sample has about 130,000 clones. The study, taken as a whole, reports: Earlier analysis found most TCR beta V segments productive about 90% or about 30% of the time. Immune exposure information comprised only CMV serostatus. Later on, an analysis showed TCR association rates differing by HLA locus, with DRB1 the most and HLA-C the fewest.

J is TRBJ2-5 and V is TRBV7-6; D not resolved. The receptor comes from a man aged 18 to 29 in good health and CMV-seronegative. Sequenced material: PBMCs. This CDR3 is CASSFAIQAQETQYF. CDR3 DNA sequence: TGTGCCAGCAGCTTTGCGATCCAGGCCCAAGAGACCCAGTACTTC.